This T cell receptor beta chain was recovered during a study of shared clonotypes between healthy human individuals. Adult donors, all healthy and HIV-negative, had no recent acute infections or vaccinations. CDR1 and CDR2 from the germline V gene are MNHNS and SASEGT. The junction had 6 bases not matched to a gene; V was cut back by 3 bases and J by 1 base. The CDR3 covers 17 residues. In the source study's methods: Without quality scores, immunoSEQ junctional reads could not be filtered like full-length reads. Generated by immunoSEQ multiplex PCR, the TCRdb table keeps only in-frame clones and is missing some. V and J calls and clone size are as listed in that table; D and trimming were resolved from the DNA. The sample includes 2,500,000 or so clones, approximately 93% of them seen just once.

This TCR derives from a young man in good health. Some clones in this sample may be carry-over from other donors' samples. The chain recombines TRBV6-1 with TRBJ2-3, with 11 bases that match TRBD2. The sequenced sample was naive CD4+ T cells from PBMCs. Subset given: CD45RA+ positively selected. Here the CDR3 DNA reads TGTGCCAGCAGTGATAGCGGGAGGGCCAGAGGCACAGATACGCAGTATTTT. This codes for CASSDSGRARGTDTQYF.